The 18 T cell receptor beta chains listed next were all sequenced from one sample in a study of CD8 T cells in ankylosing spondylitis. One entry per CDR3 protein, called by TCRdb with MiXCR from the 5' RACE reads. Altogether 200,000 to 250,000 distinct CDR3 sequences are present, more than 25% being singletons, with the ten largest covering around 4%. Sequencing was carried out using blood, either unsorted or a sorted T cell fraction (not recorded which). The receptors originated from a male donor with ankylosing spondylitis or in good health (not recorded which).

The J gene is TRBJ2-5, the V gene TRBV5-1; D gene unclear. This CDR3 contains 13 residues. Trimming took 2 bases from V and 4 from J, leaving 9 bases between them. CDR1 is SGHRS and CDR2 is YFSETQ in the germline V gene. Here the CDR3 DNA reads TGCGCCAGCAGCTTAAGGGTTGGAGAGACCCAGTACTTC. Translation: CASSLRVGETQYF. The whole variable domain, filled in from reference TRBV5-1 and TRBJ2-5, reads KAGVTQTPRYLIKTRGQQVTLSCSPISGHRSVSWYQQTPGQGLQFLFEYFSETQRNKGNFPGRFSGRQFSNSRSEMNVSTLELGDSALYLCASSLRVGETQYFGPGTRLLVL.

The chain recombines TRBV2 with TRBJ2-3, with D perhaps matching TRBD2 (5 bases). The CDR3 loop spans 15 amino acids. Trimming took off 6 bases at V and 4 bases at J, with 17 bases between the two ends. Germline V gene sequence: CDR1 SNHLY, CDR2 FYNNEI. CDR3 sequence (DNA): TGTGCCAGCAGCCGGGAACACCGTTCTGCAGATACGCAGTATTTT. Its translation is CASSREHRSADTQYF.

The rearrangement joins TRBV5-1 to TRBJ2-3, with 9 bases that match TRBD1. The CDR3 spans 13 residues. Per the germline V gene, CDR1 is SGHRS and CDR2 is YFSETQ. J gave up 5 bases and V 6 bases, and 4 bases lay outside the gene matches. The CDR3 is CASKGQGQDTQYF. The CDR3 bases are TGCGCCAGCAAGGGACAGGGACAAGATACGCAGTATTTT.

This sequence joins TRBV18 and TRBJ2-3; the D gene is possibly TRBD2 (6 bases). Trimming removed 1 base at V and 4 bases at J, with 9 bases between. The germline CDR1 and CDR2 sequences are KGHSH and LQKENI. This CDR3 contains 14 residues. CDR3 region: CASSPQEGADTQYF. The CDR3 DNA follows: TGTGCCAGCTCACCACAGGAGGGCGCAGATACGCAGTATTTT.

This clonotype was detected only a few times. In DNA form, the CDR3 reads TGCAGTGCTAGAGATTTCCCCCGGCCGTTCTTC. Translation gives CSARDFPRPFF. The V and J genes are TRBV20-1 and TRBJ2-1, with unresolved D. V was pared by 0 bases and J by 15 bases, with 12 bases between. This CDR3 has 11 residues. The V gene's germline CDR1 is DFQATT and CDR2 SNEGSKA (reference sequence).

The rearrangement uses TRBV6-4 and TRBJ2-1; 9 bases align to TRBD2. The CDR3 consists of 15 residues. V shed 5 bases, J shed 4 bases, and the junction held 6 bases outside the gene matches. CDR1 and CDR2 from the germline V gene are MRHNA and SNTAGT. The CDR3 bases are TGTGCCAGCAGTCTTAAAAGCGGGGGGTACAATGAGCAGTTCTTC. Translation: CASSLKSGGYNEQFF.

The V and J genes are TRBV7-9 and TRBJ1-2; TRBD1 is a possible D gene (6 bases). V shed 5 bases and J shed 0 bases, with 10 bases lying between them. The CDR3 is made up of 14 amino acids. CDR1 SEHNR and CDR2 FQNEAQ come from the germline V gene (reference sequence). CDR3 region: CASSRDTPNYGYTF. The CDR3 DNA reads as TGTGCCAGCAGCCGGGACACCCCTAACTATGGCTACACCTTC.

V gene TRBV3-1 combines with J gene TRBJ2-5, with 15 bases fitting TRBD2. Trimming at V came to 0 bases and at J to 5 bases, leaving 10 bases not matched to a gene. The CDR3 is 19 residues long. Germline CDR1 and CDR2: LGHDT and YNNKEL (reference sequence). In DNA, the CDR3 is TGTGCCAGCAGCCAAGATGGACTAGCGGGGGGGCCGTCATCGGAGACCCAGTACTTC. Translating it yields CASSQDGLAGGPSSETQYF.

This clonotype was seen more than once but under ten times. The chain is built from TRBV12-3 or TRBV12-4 and TRBJ1-1; D is uncertain. The CDR3 length is 13 residues. Trimming took off 5 bases at V and 11 bases at J, with 18 bases between the two ends. CDR3 sequence (DNA): TGTGCCAGCAGTCCCCCTAGGGCCTGGTGGGCTTTCTTT. This encodes CASSPPRAWWAFF.

Only a few counts were recorded for this clonotype. The chain links TRBV20-1 to TRBJ1-2; 7 bases are a match to TRBD1. CDR3 length: 14 residues. Germline trimming cut 6 bases from V and 3 bases from J; bases unmatched to any gene: 10. Germline values: CDR1 DFQATT, CDR2 SNEGSKA (reference sequence). The CDR3 loop reads CSAPTGAQYYGYTF. The CDR3 coding sequence is TGCAGTGCACCTACAGGGGCGCAGTACTATGGCTACACCTTC.

The chain uses TRBV11-2 and TRBJ1-4, with 11 bases identical to TRBD1. Germline lookup yields CDR1 SGHAT and CDR2 FQNNGV. This CDR3 region has 17 residues. The trim removed 1 base at V and 0 bases at J, leaving 1 base unmatched. DNA for the CDR3: TGTGCCAGCAGCTTAGGGACAGGGGGCACAACTAATGAAAAACTGTTTTTT. Its protein is CASSLGTGGTTNEKLFF. Looking up the rest from reference TRBV11-2 and TRBJ1-4 gives the full variable domain: EAGVAQSPRYKIIEKRQSVAFWCNPISGHATLYWYQQILGQGPKLLIQFQNNGVVDDSQLPKDRFSAERLKGVDSTLKIQPAKLEDSAVYLCASSLGTGGTTNEKLFFGSGTQLSVL.

The chain recombines TRBV4-1 with TRBJ2-1, with 8 bases fitting TRBD2. Germline CDR1 reads MGHRA; CDR2 reads YSYEKL. The CDR3 consists of 15 residues. V lost 1 base and J lost 12; bases outside the gene matches: 11. CDR3 coding DNA: TGCGCCAGCAGCCAAGTATCGGGGGGGTTTTTTGCGCAGTTCTTC. Its protein product is CASSQVSGGFFAQFF.

The V gene is TRBV6-5, the J gene TRBJ2-1, with D unresolved. Germline V lookup: CDR1 MNHEY, CDR2 SVGAGI. Trimming shortened V by 0 bases and J by 4 bases, and 13 bases separated the two germline ends. The CDR3 sequence is 16 residues long. The CDR3 DNA sequence: TGTGCCAGCAGTTACTCGAATCCACAGCTATACAATGAGCAGTTCTTC. Its translation is CASSYSNPQLYNEQFF.

CDR3 region: CASIERLAANTGELFF. CDR3 nucleotides: TGCGCCAGCATCGAAAGATTAGCGGCGAACACCGGGGAGCTGTTTTTT. This chain links TRBV5-1 with TRBJ2-2, with D maybe TRBD2 (6 bases). V shed 6 bases and J shed 0 bases, with 15 bases lying between them. CDR1 SGHRS and CDR2 YFSETQ come from the germline V gene. This CDR3 is built from 16 residues.

V and J are TRBV12-3 or TRBV12-4 and TRBJ1-4, with D tentatively TRBD1 (6 bases). The CDR3 has 15 residues. V lost 3 bases, J lost 4 bases, and 12 bases lay in between. CDR3 in amino acids: CASSFAQGLNEKLFF. The CDR3 DNA sequence: TGTGCCAGCAGTTTTGCTCAGGGGCTTAATGAAAAACTGTTTTTT.

This clonotype occurred a few times. The V gene is TRBV18, the J gene TRBJ2-3; 7 nucleotides agree with TRBD1. V was clipped by 3 bases and J by 2 bases; unmatched bases: 2. Germline CDR1 KGHSH, CDR2 LQKENI. This CDR3 contains 14 residues. The DNA for the CDR3 is TGTGCCAGCTCACCGGGACAGATCACAGATACGCAGTATTTT. Residues: CASSPGQITDTQYF. The full variable domain, its missing parts supplied by reference TRBV18 and TRBJ2-3, is NAGVMQNPRHLVRRRGQEARLRCSPMKGHSHVYWYRQLPEEGLKFMVYLQKENIIDESGMPKERFSAEFPKEGPSILRIQQVVRGDSAAYFCASSPGQITDTQYFGPGTRLTVL.

This clonotype was counted ten times or more. The gene calls are TRBV9 and TRBJ1-1; TRBD1 is a possible D gene (6 bases). The CDR3 has 13 amino acids. The germline V gene has CDR1 SGDLS and CDR2 YYNGEE. The V and J ends lost 3 bases and 3 bases respectively, with 9 bases between them. CDR3 amino acids: CASSEGGDTEAFF. In nucleotides, the CDR3 is TGTGCCAGCAGCGAAGGGGGGGACACTGAAGCTTTCTTT.

This clonotype was detected many times. The chain employs TRBV27 and TRBJ1-5; 7 bases fit TRBD1. Germline lookup yields CDR1 MNHEY and CDR2 SMNVEV (reference sequence). The J segment lost 0 bases and the V segment lost 4 bases, leaving 0 bases of the junction unmatched. The CDR3 sequence is 14 residues long. CDR3 protein: CASSWTGSNQPQHF. DNA for the CDR3: TGTGCCAGCAGTTGGACAGGTAGCAATCAGCCCCAGCATTTT.